These 15 T cell receptor beta chains were all obtained from the same sample, sequenced in a study of T-cell reconstitution after alpha-beta-depleted transplantation in children. Unique molecular identifiers were built into the TCRbeta library. TCRdb fed the PCR reads into MiXCR, producing one record per CDR3 protein. The repertoire consists of about 580,000 distinct CDR3 sequences, with 20% to 25% occurring once and the leading ten covering 11% to 15%. The sequencing here drew on PBMCs, mostly from graft donor cells, taken 360 days after TCRalphabeta/CD19-depleted stem cell transplant. These receptors were obtained from a boy under two years old who had a stem cell transplant for acute myeloid leukemia, so the T cells may come from the graft donor.

This clonotype has a count of ten or more. The chain is built from TRBV29-1 and TRBJ2-3; the match to TRBD1 covers 8 bases. CDR1 is SQVTM and CDR2 is ANQGSEA in the germline V gene. V shed 6 bases, J shed 5 bases, and the junction held 7 bases outside the gene matches. The length of the CDR3 is 13 residues. The CDR3 DNA reads TGCAGCGTCTGTCAAACAGGGGGAGATACGCAGTATTTT. The encoded protein is CSVCQTGGDTQYF.

This clonotype was seen a few times. This chain connects TRBV28 to TRBJ2-7; D is possibly TRBD1 (6 bases). Trimming pared 5 bases from V and 1 base from J, leaving 15 bases between. CDR3 length equals 15 residues. CDR1 and CDR2 from the germline V gene are MDHEN and SYDVKM. In nucleotides, the CDR3 is TGTGCCAGCAGTATGACAGGTGACGGGTCCTACGAGCAGTACGTC. It yields the protein CASSMTGDGSYEQYV.

This clonotype has more than one count but fewer than ten. V gene TRBV18 combines with J gene TRBJ2-3; D is unresolved. CDR1 is KGHSH and CDR2 is LQKENI in the germline V gene. This CDR3 is 14 amino acids long. V lost 2 bases and J 0 bases, leaving 6 bases between the germline ends. CDR3 protein: CASSPAQSTDTQYF. CDR3 coding DNA: TGTGCCAGCTCACCAGCCCAGAGCACAGATACGCAGTATTTT.

This clonotype was counted many times. The chain combines TRBV6-5 with TRBJ2-5; TRBD2 matches 9 bases. Germline CDR1 reads MNHEY; CDR2 reads SVGAGI. V shed 1 base, J shed 5 bases, and the junction held 8 bases outside the gene matches. The CDR3 length is 16 residues. Here the CDR3 DNA reads TGTGCCAGCAGTTACTTCGGCGCGGGGGGGGGTGAGACCCAGTACTTC. Protein: CASSYFGAGGGETQYF.

There are many counts of this clonotype. The rearrangement uses TRBV10-2 and TRBJ1-6; D is ambiguous. Trimming cost V 10 bases and J 9 bases, with 16 bases left between them. CDR1 is WSHSY, CDR2 SAAADI, per germline. The CDR3 runs to 13 residues. CDR3 sequence (DNA): TGCGCCACCCGGACCCGGATCGGTTCACCCCTCCACTTT. As protein: CATRTRIGSPLHF.

V is TRBV20-1 and J is TRBJ2-3; tentative D call: TRBD2 (6 bases). Deletions cut 1 base from V and 7 bases from J, with 18 bases between. The CDR3 runs to 15 residues. Germline values: CDR1 DFQATT, CDR2 SNEGSKA (reference sequence). The CDR3 spells CSARGRRATEHTQYF. Written as DNA, the CDR3 is TGCAGTGCTAGAGGCCGGAGGGCAACTGAACATACGCAGTATTTT.

The gene calls are TRBV4-1 and TRBJ2-7, with D possibly TRBD1 on 6 matching bases. V was cut by 4 bases and J by 2 bases, with 12 bases left in between. Germline V lookup: CDR1 MGHRA, CDR2 YSYEKL. CDR3 length: 14 amino acids. The CDR3 is CASSPETGPYEQYV. The CDR3 DNA is TGCGCCAGCAGCCCGGAGACAGGACCCTACGAGCAGTACGTC.

This clonotype has only a few counts. V is TRBV6-5 and J is TRBJ2-7; D uncertain. There are 12 residues in the CDR3. The germline gives CDR1 MNHEY, CDR2 SVGAGI. The germline V and J ends were trimmed by 6 bases and 2 bases, with 8 bases remaining between them. This chain's CDR3 is CASSQRPYEQYF. The CDR3 nucleotides read TGTGCCAGCAGCCAGAGGCCCTACGAGCAGTACTTC.

In this sample, this clonotype turned up a few times. This chain uses TRBV10-3 with TRBJ2-1; D perhaps matches TRBD1 (5 bases). Trimming removed 0 bases at V and 3 bases at J, with 15 bases between. The CDR3 extends over 17 amino acids. The V gene's germline CDR1 is ENHRY and CDR2 SYGVKD. This CDR3 reads CAISESGPGLFYNEQFF. CDR3 coding DNA: TGTGCCATCAGTGAGTCGGGGCCTGGCTTATTCTACAATGAGCAGTTCTTC.

The chain joins TRBV5-4 to TRBJ2-3, with D possibly TRBD1 on 6 matching bases. Germline V CDR1 and CDR2: SGHNT, YYREEE (reference sequence). Trimming pared 0 bases from V and 2 bases from J, leaving 13 bases between. The CDR3 runs 16 residues. The DNA of the CDR3 is TGTGCCAGCAGCTTGGCCGGACAGATAGTCACAGATACGCAGTATTTT. This gives the protein CASSLAGQIVTDTQYF. The variable domain in full, completed from reference TRBV5-4 and TRBJ2-3, reads ETGVTQSPTHLIKTRGQQVTLRCSSQSGHNTVSWYQQALGQGPQFIFQYYREEENGRGNFPPRFSGLQFPNYSSELNVNALELDDSALYLCASSLAGQIVTDTQYFGPGTRLTVL.

The rearrangement joins TRBV20-1 to TRBJ1-2, with a weak D call TRBD1 (5 bases). The V and J ends lost 7 bases and 2 bases respectively, with 11 bases between them. The CDR3 consists of 12 residues. Germline CDR1 is DFQATT and CDR2 is SNEGSKA (reference sequence). The CDR3 spells CSVGTANYGYTF. CDR3 coding DNA: TGCAGTGTCGGGACGGCGAACTATGGCTACACCTTC.

The V call is TRBV4-3, the J call TRBJ2-1, with unresolved D. The CDR3 contains 14 residues. V lost 1 base and J 3 bases, leaving 7 bases between the germline ends. Germline V CDR1 and CDR2: LGHNA, YSLEER. The CDR3 DNA sequence: TGCGCCAGCAGCCAAGCGGCCAGCTACAATGAGCAGTTCTTC. This translates into CASSQAASYNEQFF.

The sample holds a few counts of this clonotype. This rearrangement joins TRBV20-1 to TRBJ2-5, with a possible D match to TRBD1 (5 bases). Trimming stripped 2 bases from V and 2 bases from J, with 9 bases between. Per germline, CDR1 DFQATT and CDR2 SNEGSKA (reference sequence). CDR3 length: 13 residues. CDR3 in amino acids: CSARWAGQETQYF. DNA of the CDR3: TGCAGTGCTAGATGGGCAGGGCAAGAGACCCAGTACTTC.

In its sample, this clonotype was seen a few times. The V gene is TRBV4-3, the J gene TRBJ2-1; no clear D. This CDR3 region has 15 residues. V lost 0 bases, J lost 5 bases, and 11 bases lay in between. From germline, CDR1 is LGHNA and CDR2 YSLEER. CDR3 nucleotide sequence: TGCGCCAGCAGCCAAGAAGGGTTGGCCCACAATGAGCAGTTCTTC. Its translation: CASSQEGLAHNEQFF.

This clonotype was observed a handful of times. This chain joins TRBV12-3 or TRBV12-4 and TRBJ2-7; no reliable D call. V gave up 3 bases and J gave up 6 bases, with 9 bases separating them. The CDR3 covers 12 residues. The CDR3 loop is CASSFTPSEQYF. CDR3 sequence (DNA): TGTGCCAGCAGTTTTACCCCGTCCGAGCAGTACTTC.